This T cell receptor (beta chain) was found in a study of technical replicates of blood from a handful of donors. V was shortened by 0 bases and J by 2 bases, with 8 bases between the two germline ends. In germline, CDR1 is SGHDT, CDR2 YYEEEE. The CDR3 runs 14 residues. TCRdb keeps only in-frame clones here, not all; method: immunoSEQ multiplex PCR. The sample holds over 70,000 clones, 90% to 95% seen once. This clonotype originated in a human donor in good health. The V call is TRBV5-6, the J call TRBJ1-2; D gene unclear. The sample comprised T cells isolated from PBMCs. The CDR3 here is CASSLGYSNYGYTF. CDR3 sequence (DNA): TGTGCCAGCAGCTTGGGTTACAGCAACTATGGCTACACCTTC.